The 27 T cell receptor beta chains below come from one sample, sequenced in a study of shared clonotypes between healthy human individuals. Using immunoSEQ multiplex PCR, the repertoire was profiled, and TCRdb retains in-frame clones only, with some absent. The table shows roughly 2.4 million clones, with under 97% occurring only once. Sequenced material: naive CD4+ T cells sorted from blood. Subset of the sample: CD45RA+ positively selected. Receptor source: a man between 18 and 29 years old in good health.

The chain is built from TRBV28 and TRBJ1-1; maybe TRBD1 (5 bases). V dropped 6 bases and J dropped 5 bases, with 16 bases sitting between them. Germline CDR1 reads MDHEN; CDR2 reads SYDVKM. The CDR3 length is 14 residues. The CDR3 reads CASRPGLAGTEAFF. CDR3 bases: TGTGCCAGCAGACCAGGCCTCGCAGGGACTGAAGCTTTCTTT.

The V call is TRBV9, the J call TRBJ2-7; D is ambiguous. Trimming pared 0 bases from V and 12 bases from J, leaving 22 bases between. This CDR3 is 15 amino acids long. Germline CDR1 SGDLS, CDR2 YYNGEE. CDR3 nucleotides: TGTGCCAGCAGCGTAGAGGAGAAAGGGCCCCGACCGCGGTACTTC. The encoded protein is CASSVEEKGPRPRYF.

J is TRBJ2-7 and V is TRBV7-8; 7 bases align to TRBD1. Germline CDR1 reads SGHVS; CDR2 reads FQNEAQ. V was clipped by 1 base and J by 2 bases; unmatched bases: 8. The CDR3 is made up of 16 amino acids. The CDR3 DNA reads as TGTGCCAGCAGCTTAGGGTTCGGGACAGTAGCCTACGAGCAGTACTTC. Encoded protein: CASSLGFGTVAYEQYF.

DNA of the CDR3: TGTGCCAGCAGTTTCGGACTAGCGGGGCCCTACGAGCAGTACTTC. Its protein is CASSFGLAGPYEQYF. The V call is TRBV6-5, the J call TRBJ2-7; TRBD2 matches 12 bases. The CDR3 is 15 residues long. V lost 4 bases and J lost 2; bases outside the gene matches: 3. From germline, CDR1 is MNHEY and CDR2 SVGAGI.

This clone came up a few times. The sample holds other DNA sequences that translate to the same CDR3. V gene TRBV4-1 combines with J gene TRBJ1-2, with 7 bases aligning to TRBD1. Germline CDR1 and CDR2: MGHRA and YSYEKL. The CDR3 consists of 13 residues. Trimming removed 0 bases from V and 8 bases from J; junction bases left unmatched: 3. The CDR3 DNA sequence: TGCGCCAGCAGCCAAGATAGGGGGCGAGGCTACACCTTC. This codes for CASSQDRGRGYTF.

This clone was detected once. CDR3 loop: CASSPRDSLAKNIQYF. The CDR3 nucleotides read TGTGCCAGCAGCCCCCGGGACAGCCTAGCCAAAAACATTCAGTACTTC. The V gene is TRBV9, the J gene TRBJ2-4; 7 bases match TRBD1. From germline, CDR1 is SGDLS and CDR2 YYNGEE. After removal of 4 bases from V and 0 bases from J, the junction contained 7 bases not matched to a gene. This CDR3 contains 16 residues.

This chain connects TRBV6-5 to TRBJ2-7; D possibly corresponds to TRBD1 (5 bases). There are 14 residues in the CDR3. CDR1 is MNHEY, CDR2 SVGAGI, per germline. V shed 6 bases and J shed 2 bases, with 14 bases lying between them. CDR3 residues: CASRKPGSAYEQYF. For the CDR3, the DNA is TGTGCCAGCAGAAAACCAGGGTCGGCCTACGAGCAGTACTTC.

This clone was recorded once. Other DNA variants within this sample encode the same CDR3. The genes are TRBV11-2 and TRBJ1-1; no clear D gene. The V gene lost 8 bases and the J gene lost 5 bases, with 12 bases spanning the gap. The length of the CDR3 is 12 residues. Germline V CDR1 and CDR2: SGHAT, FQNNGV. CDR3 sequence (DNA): TGTGCCAGCTCTCTCTCGGGAACTGAAGCTTTCTTT. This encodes CASSLSGTEAFF.

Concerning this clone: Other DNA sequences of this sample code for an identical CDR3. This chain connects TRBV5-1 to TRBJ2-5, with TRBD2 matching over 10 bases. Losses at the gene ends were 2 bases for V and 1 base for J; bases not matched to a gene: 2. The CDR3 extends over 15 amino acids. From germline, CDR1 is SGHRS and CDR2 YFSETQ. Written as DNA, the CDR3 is TGCGCCAGCAGCTTTAGCGGGGGGACCCAAGAGACCCAGTACTTC. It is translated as CASSFSGGTQETQYF.

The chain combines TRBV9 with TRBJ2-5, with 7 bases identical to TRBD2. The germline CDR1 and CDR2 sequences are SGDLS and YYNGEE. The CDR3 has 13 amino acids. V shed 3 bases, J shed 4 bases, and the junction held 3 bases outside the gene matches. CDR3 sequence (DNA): TGTGCCAGCAGCGCGGGGAGGGGAGAGACCCAGTACTTC. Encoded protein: CASSAGRGETQYF. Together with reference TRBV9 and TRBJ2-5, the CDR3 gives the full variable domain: DSGVTQTPKHLITATGQRVTLRCSPRSGDLSVYWYQQSLDQGLQFLIQYYNGEERAKGNILERFSAQQFPDLHSELNLSSLELGDSALYFCASSAGRGETQYFGPGTRLLVL.

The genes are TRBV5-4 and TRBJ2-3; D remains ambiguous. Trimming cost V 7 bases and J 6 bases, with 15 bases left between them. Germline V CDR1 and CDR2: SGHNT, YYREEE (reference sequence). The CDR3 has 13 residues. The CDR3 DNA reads TGTGCCAGCTCCGAATATAGTTCCGATACGCAGTATTTT. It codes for CASSEYSSDTQYF.

The CDR3, as DNA: TGTGCCAGCAGCTTAGGCCCAACTAGCACAGATACGCAGTATTTT. Its translation is CASSLGPTSTDTQYF. This rearrangement joins TRBV7-9 to TRBJ2-3; D remains unclear. The CDR3 contains 15 residues. V dropped 1 base and J dropped 0 bases, with 8 bases sitting between them. Looked up from germline, CDR1 is SEHNR and CDR2 is FQNEAQ (reference sequence).

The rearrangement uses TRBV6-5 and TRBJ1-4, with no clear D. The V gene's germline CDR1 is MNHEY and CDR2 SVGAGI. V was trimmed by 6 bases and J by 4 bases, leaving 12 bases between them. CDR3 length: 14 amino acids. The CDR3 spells CASSPLGFNEKLFF. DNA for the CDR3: TGTGCCAGCAGCCCTCTTGGATTTAATGAAAAACTGTTTTTT.

CDR3 DNA: TGTGCCATCAGTGAGTCGGGCACGGCGAATCAGCCCCAGCATTTT. Amino acids: CAISESGTANQPQHF. The chain uses TRBV10-3 and TRBJ1-5; D not resolved. Trimming cost V 0 bases and J 4 bases, with 10 bases left between them. This CDR3 spans 15 amino acids. Germline CDR1 reads ENHRY; CDR2 reads SYGVKD.

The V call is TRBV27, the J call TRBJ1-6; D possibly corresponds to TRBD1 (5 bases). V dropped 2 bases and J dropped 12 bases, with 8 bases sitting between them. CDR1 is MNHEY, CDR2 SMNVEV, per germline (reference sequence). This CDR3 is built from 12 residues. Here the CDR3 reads CASSLGGRPLHF. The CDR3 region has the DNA TGTGCCAGCAGTTTAGGGGGGAGACCCCTCCACTTT.

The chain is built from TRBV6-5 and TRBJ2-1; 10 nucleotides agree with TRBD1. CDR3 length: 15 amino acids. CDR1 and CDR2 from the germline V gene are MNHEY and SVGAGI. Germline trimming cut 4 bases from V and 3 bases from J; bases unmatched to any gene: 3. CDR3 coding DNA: TGTGCCAGCAGTTCGTGGACAGGGGGCTACAATGAGCAGTTCTTC. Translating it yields CASSSWTGGYNEQFF.

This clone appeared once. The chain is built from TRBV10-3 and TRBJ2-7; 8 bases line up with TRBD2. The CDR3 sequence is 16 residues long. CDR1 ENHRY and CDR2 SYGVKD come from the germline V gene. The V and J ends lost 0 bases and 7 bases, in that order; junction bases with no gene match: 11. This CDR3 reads CAISESTSGPWGEQYF. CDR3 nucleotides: TGTGCCATCAGTGAGTCCACTAGCGGTCCCTGGGGTGAGCAGTACTTC.

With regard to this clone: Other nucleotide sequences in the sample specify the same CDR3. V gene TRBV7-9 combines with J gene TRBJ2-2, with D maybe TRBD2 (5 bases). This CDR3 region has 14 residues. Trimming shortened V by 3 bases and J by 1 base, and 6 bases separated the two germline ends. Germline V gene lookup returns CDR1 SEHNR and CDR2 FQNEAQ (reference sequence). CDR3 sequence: CASSLDWNTGELFF. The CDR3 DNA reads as TGTGCCAGCAGCTTGGACTGGAACACCGGGGAGCTGTTTTTT.

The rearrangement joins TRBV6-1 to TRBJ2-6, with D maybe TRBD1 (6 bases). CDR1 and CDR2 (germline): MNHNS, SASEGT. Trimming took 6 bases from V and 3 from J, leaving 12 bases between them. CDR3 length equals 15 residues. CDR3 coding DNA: TGTGCCAGCAGGGACGGACAGCTTGGGGCCAACGTCCTGACTTTC. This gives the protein CASRDGQLGANVLTF.

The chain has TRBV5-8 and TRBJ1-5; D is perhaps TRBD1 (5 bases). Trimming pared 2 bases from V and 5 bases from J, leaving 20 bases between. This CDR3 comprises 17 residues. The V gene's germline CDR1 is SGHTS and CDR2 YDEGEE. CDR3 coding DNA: TGTGCCAGCAGCTTCACCCCCGGGGCCGTTGTGGATCAGCCCCAGCATTTT. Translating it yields CASSFTPGAVVDQPQHF.

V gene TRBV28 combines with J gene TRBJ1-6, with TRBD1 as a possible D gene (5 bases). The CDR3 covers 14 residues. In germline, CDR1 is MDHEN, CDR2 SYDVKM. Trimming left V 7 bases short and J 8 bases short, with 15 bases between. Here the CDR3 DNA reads TGTGCCAGCATAAGAGGCCCCAGGGATTCACCCCTCCACTTT. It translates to CASIRGPRDSPLHF. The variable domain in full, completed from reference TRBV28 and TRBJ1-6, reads DVKVTQSSRYLVKRTGEKVFLECVQDMDHENMFWYRQDPGLGLRLIYFSYDVKMKEKGDIPEGYSVSREKKERFSLILESASTNQTSMYLCASIRGPRDSPLHFGNGTRLTVT.

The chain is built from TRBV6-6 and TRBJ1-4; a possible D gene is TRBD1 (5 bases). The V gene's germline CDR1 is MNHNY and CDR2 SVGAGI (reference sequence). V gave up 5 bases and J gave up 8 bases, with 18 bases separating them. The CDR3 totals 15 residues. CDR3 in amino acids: CASSPFVGVKEKLFF. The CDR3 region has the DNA TGTGCCAGCAGTCCCTTCGTGGGGGTAAAGGAAAAACTGTTTTTT.

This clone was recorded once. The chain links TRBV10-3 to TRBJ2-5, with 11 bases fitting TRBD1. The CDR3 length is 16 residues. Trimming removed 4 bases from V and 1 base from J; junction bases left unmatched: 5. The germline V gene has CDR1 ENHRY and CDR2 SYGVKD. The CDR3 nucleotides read TGTGCCATCAGTGGAGGGACAGGGGGGCCCCAAGAGACCCAGTACTTC. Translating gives CAISGGTGGPQETQYF.

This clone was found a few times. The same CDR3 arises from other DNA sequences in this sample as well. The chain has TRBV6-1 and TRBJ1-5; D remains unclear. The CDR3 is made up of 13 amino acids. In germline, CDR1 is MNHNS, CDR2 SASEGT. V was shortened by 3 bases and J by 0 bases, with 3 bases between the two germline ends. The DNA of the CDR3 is TGTGCCAGCAGTGATTATAGCAATCAGCCCCAGCATTTT. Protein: CASSDYSNQPQHF.

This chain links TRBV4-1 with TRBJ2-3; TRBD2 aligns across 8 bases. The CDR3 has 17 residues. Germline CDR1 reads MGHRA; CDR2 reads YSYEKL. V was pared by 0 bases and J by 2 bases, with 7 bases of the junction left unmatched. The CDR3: CASSQDGREGITDTQYF. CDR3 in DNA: TGCGCCAGCAGCCAAGACGGACGGGAGGGAATCACAGATACGCAGTATTTT.

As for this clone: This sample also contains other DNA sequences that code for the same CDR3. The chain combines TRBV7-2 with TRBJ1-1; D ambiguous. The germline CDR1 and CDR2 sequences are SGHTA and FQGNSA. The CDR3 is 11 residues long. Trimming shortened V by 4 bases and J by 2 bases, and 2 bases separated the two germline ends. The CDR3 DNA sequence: TGTGCCAGCAGCTCCAACACTGAAGCTTTCTTT. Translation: CASSSNTEAFF.

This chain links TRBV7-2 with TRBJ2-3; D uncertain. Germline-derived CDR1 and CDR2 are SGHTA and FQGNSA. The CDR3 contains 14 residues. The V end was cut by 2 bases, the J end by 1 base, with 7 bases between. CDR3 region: CASSLSAGTDTQYF. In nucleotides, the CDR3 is TGTGCCAGCAGCTTAAGCGCTGGCACAGATACGCAGTATTTT. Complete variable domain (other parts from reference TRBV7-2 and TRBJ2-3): GAGVSQSPSNKVTEKGKDVELRCDPISGHTALYWYRQSLGQGLEFLIYFQGNSAPDKSGLPSDRFSAERTGGSVSTLTIQRTQQEDSAVYLCASSLSAGTDTQYFGPGTRLTVL.